These T cell receptor beta chains were read from a single sample in a study of blood T cell repertoires in COVID-19. Clones were sequenced by immunoSEQ multiplex PCR, and TCRdb holds only the in-frame ones, with some missing. The sample comprises roughly 190,000 clones, around 90% of which are singletons, and approximately 4% rests with the top ten. Material for sequencing was peripheral blood. The receptors derive from a human donor in a cohort sampled during active COVID-19. CDR3s include the opening cysteine and the closing phenylalanine or tryptophan. The order of the fields is J gene, clone size, D gene, V gene, CDR3 length, CDR3 DNA, CDR3 protein. The D gene is left open where the match is weak. Rows may omit the clone size; those that give it use once, few, many or a size class.

j_gene: TRBJ1-2; abundance: .; d_gene: .; v_gene: TRBV7-2; len: 16; CDR3nt: TGTGCCAGCAGCGGGGGGGTACAGACAAATCGGTATGGCTACACCTTC; CDR3aa: CASSGGVQTNRYGYTF
j_gene: TRBJ2-7; abundance: .; d_gene: .; v_gene: TRBV7-2; len: 12; CDR3nt: TGTGCCAGCAGCCATGGACTAACTAAGCAGTACTTC; CDR3aa: CASSHGLTKQYF
j_gene: TRBJ1-1; abundance: few; d_gene: TRBD1; v_gene: TRBV7-6; len: 15; CDR3nt: TGTGCCAGCAGCCCCCAGGGGACGGGACAGGGTGAAGCTTTCTTT; CDR3aa: CASSPQGTGQGEAFF
j_gene: TRBJ1-2; abundance: .; d_gene: .; v_gene: TRBV4-3; len: 14; CDR3nt: TGCGCCAGCAGCCAAGGTCAGGGGATCGGTGGCTACACCTTC; CDR3aa: CASSQGQGIGGYTF
j_gene: TRBJ2-3; abundance: .; d_gene: TRBD2; v_gene: TRBV10-1; len: 18; CDR3nt: TGCGCCAGCACCATCTTCAAATCGGCGGGAGTGAAGCCAGATACGCAGTATTTT; CDR3aa: CASTIFKSAGVKPDTQYF
j_gene: TRBJ2-7; abundance: once; d_gene: TRBD1; v_gene: TRBV28; len: 14; CDR3nt: TGTGCCAGCAGTCCCGGACAGGGTTTTTCGAAGCAGTACTTC; CDR3aa: CASSPGQGFSKQYF
j_gene: TRBJ1-2; abundance: .; d_gene: .; v_gene: TRBV4-1; len: 17; CDR3nt: TGCGCCAGCAGCCACCCTATCAAGGGGCAAGCTAACTATGGCTACACCTTC; CDR3aa: CASSHPIKGQANYGYTF
j_gene: TRBJ1-2; abundance: .; d_gene: TRBD1; v_gene: TRBV5-1; len: 18; CDR3nt: TGCGCCAGCAGCCACTGGGGGACAGGGGGCGCTTCTAGCTATGGCTACACCTTC; CDR3aa: CASSHWGTGGASSYGYTF
j_gene: TRBJ1-4; abundance: .; d_gene: TRBD1; v_gene: TRBV5-1; len: 16; CDR3nt: TGCGCCAGCAGCCCCGGGACAGGGGGGTTAGGCGAAAAACTGTTTTTT; CDR3aa: CASSPGTGGLGEKLFF
j_gene: TRBJ2-1; abundance: .; d_gene: TRBD2; v_gene: TRBV7-8; len: 15; CDR3nt: TGTGCCAGCACCCTTAGCGGGGTTACCTACAATGAGCAGTTCTTC; CDR3aa: CASTLSGVTYNEQFF
j_gene: TRBJ2-3; abundance: .; d_gene: .; v_gene: TRBV4-3; len: 17; CDR3nt: TGCGCCAGCAGCCAAGAAGGGGGCAGCGGGAGAGCAGATACGCAGTATTTT; CDR3aa: CASSQEGGSGRADTQYF
j_gene: TRBJ2-7; abundance: .; d_gene: .; v_gene: TRBV27; len: 17; CDR3nt: TGTGCCAGCAGTCCATCCGCCGGGGATAGCGGTACCTACGAGCAGTACTTC; CDR3aa: CASSPSAGDSGTYEQYF
j_gene: TRBJ1-4; abundance: .; d_gene: .; v_gene: TRBV3-1/TRBV3-2; len: 18; CDR3nt: TGTGCCAGCAGCCAAGATATACTCCCAGGGGCAGGTAATGAAAAACTGTTTTTT; CDR3aa: CASSQDILPGAGNEKLFF
j_gene: TRBJ1-5; abundance: .; d_gene: .; v_gene: TRBV7-2; len: 14; CDR3nt: TGTGCCAGCAGCGCCAGGGGTAGCAATCAGCCCCAGCATTTT; CDR3aa: CASSARGSNQPQHF
j_gene: TRBJ2-5; abundance: .; d_gene: .; v_gene: TRBV18; len: 13; CDR3nt: TGTGCCAGTTCCCCCCCCAGCGAAGAGACCCAGTACTTC; CDR3aa: CASSPPSEETQYF
j_gene: TRBJ1-1; abundance: .; d_gene: .; v_gene: TRBV4-3; len: 13; CDR3nt: TGCGCCAGCAGCCAAATTAGAAGCACTGAAGCTTTCTTT; CDR3aa: CASSQIRSTEAFF
j_gene: TRBJ1-5; abundance: .; d_gene: TRBD1; v_gene: TRBV2; len: 14; CDR3nt: TGTGCCAGCAGTCCGGACAGGGGGAGCCAGCCCCAGCATTTT; CDR3aa: CASSPDRGSQPQHF
j_gene: TRBJ2-7; abundance: few; d_gene: .; v_gene: TRBV10-3; len: 14; CDR3nt: TGTGCCATCAGTGGGGCCTCTAGCGAAAACGAGCAGTACTTC; CDR3aa: CAISGASSENEQYF
j_gene: TRBJ2-7; abundance: .; d_gene: .; v_gene: TRBV4-3; len: 13; CDR3nt: TGCGCCAGCAGCCGAGGGAGAGGGTACGAGCAGTACTTC; CDR3aa: CASSRGRGYEQYF
j_gene: TRBJ2-4; abundance: few; d_gene: TRBD2; v_gene: TRBV12-3/TRBV12-4; len: 12; CDR3nt: TGTGCCAGCTGCTCCGGGGGGGGCATTCAGTACTTC; CDR3aa: CASCSGGGIQYF
j_gene: TRBJ2-5; abundance: .; d_gene: TRBD1; v_gene: TRBV6-1; len: 16; CDR3nt: TGTGCCAGCAGTGACTGGGACAGGGGATTCCAAGAGACCCAGTACTTC; CDR3aa: CASSDWDRGFQETQYF
j_gene: TRBJ1-5; abundance: .; d_gene: .; v_gene: TRBV10-2; len: 15; CDR3nt: TGCGCCAGCAGGGAACAGGGTGGTAGCAATCAGCCCCAGCATTTT; CDR3aa: CASREQGGSNQPQHF
j_gene: TRBJ2-7; abundance: .; d_gene: TRBD1; v_gene: TRBV4-1; len: 16; CDR3nt: TGCGCCAGCAGCCAAGTCGGGACAGGGGGGGCCTACGAGCAGTACTTC; CDR3aa: CASSQVGTGGAYEQYF
j_gene: TRBJ2-7; abundance: .; d_gene: TRBD1; v_gene: TRBV28; len: 14; CDR3nt: TGTGCCAGCATGAGGACAGGCCTTACCTACGAGCAGTACTTC; CDR3aa: CASMRTGLTYEQYF
j_gene: TRBJ1-2; abundance: few; d_gene: TRBD1; v_gene: TRBV7-9; len: 14; CDR3nt: TGTGCCAGCAGCCCCCCCGGACAGGGGAATGGCTACACCTTC; CDR3aa: CASSPPGQGNGYTF
j_gene: TRBJ1-1; abundance: .; d_gene: TRBD1; v_gene: TRBV15; len: 16; CDR3nt: TGTGCCACCAGCAGAGATCCGGGACAGGGGATCTCTGAAGCTTTCTTT; CDR3aa: CATSRDPGQGISEAFF
j_gene: TRBJ1-5; abundance: .; d_gene: .; v_gene: TRBV12-1; len: 13; CDR3nt: TGTGCCAGCAGCTATAGGGGGTCGTGGCCCCAGCATTTT; CDR3aa: CASSYRGSWPQHF
j_gene: TRBJ2-5; abundance: few; d_gene: TRBD2; v_gene: TRBV11-2; len: 15; CDR3nt: TGTGCCAGCAGCTTAGAGCCTAGCGGCAGGGAGACCCAGTACTTC; CDR3aa: CASSLEPSGRETQYF
j_gene: TRBJ2-7; abundance: .; d_gene: .; v_gene: TRBV20-1; len: 11; CDR3nt: TGCAGTGCTCTAGACTCCTACGAGCAGTACTTC; CDR3aa: CSALDSYEQYF
j_gene: TRBJ2-7; abundance: .; d_gene: .; v_gene: TRBV7-2; len: 15; CDR3nt: TGTGCCAGCAGCCCCTACCCTGACTCCTCCTACGAGCAGTACTTC; CDR3aa: CASSPYPDSSYEQYF
j_gene: TRBJ2-7; abundance: .; d_gene: .; v_gene: TRBV30; len: 14; CDR3nt: TGTGCCTGGAGTCGGGGCGGGGAGAGCGACGAGCAGTACTTC; CDR3aa: CAWSRGGESDEQYF
j_gene: TRBJ1-1; abundance: .; d_gene: .; v_gene: TRBV12-5; len: 15; CDR3nt: TGTGCTAGTGGTTTGGTACTAACAGGGAACACTGAAGCTTTCTTT; CDR3aa: CASGLVLTGNTEAFF
j_gene: TRBJ2-2; abundance: .; d_gene: TRBD2; v_gene: TRBV6-5; len: 15; CDR3nt: TGTGCCAGCAATCTAGCGGGGGGGAACACCGGGGAGCTGTTTTTT; CDR3aa: CASNLAGGNTGELFF
j_gene: TRBJ2-7; abundance: .; d_gene: TRBD2; v_gene: TRBV7-6; len: 13; CDR3nt: TGTGCCAGCAGCCTAGCGGGAGAGTACGAGCAGTACTTC; CDR3aa: CASSLAGEYEQYF
j_gene: TRBJ1-2; abundance: .; d_gene: .; v_gene: TRBV5-1; len: 14; CDR3nt: TGCGCCAGCAGCTTGGAGGGGGAGGGGTATGGCTACACCTTC; CDR3aa: CASSLEGEGYGYTF
j_gene: TRBJ2-2; abundance: .; d_gene: TRBD2; v_gene: TRBV27; len: 13; CDR3nt: TGTGCCAGCAGGGCGGGAGGAACCGGGGAGCTGTTTTTT; CDR3aa: CASRAGGTGELFF
j_gene: TRBJ2-3; abundance: once; d_gene: TRBD2; v_gene: TRBV3-1/TRBV3-2; len: 17; CDR3nt: TGTGCCAGCAGCCAAGGAAGAGGCGGGAGGGCCACAGATACGCAGTATTTT; CDR3aa: CASSQGRGGRATDTQYF
j_gene: TRBJ2-1; abundance: .; d_gene: TRBD2; v_gene: TRBV19; len: 16; CDR3nt: TGTGCCAGTAGTATAGGATGGGTGACTAGCGGGATCGAAAGGGTCTTC; CDR3aa: CASSIGWVTSGIERVF
j_gene: TRBJ1-1; abundance: once; d_gene: .; v_gene: TRBV19; len: 15; CDR3nt: TGTGCCAGTAGTATAAACGGACAGATGAACACTGAAGCTTTCTTT; CDR3aa: CASSINGQMNTEAFF
j_gene: TRBJ2-7; abundance: .; d_gene: TRBD1; v_gene: TRBV27; len: 14; CDR3nt: TGTGCGACTCGGCGGGGGACAGGGGCCTACGAGCAGTACTTC; CDR3aa: CATRRGTGAYEQYF
j_gene: TRBJ2-1; abundance: .; d_gene: TRBD2; v_gene: TRBV11-2; len: 12; CDR3nt: TGTGCCAGCAGCTTCGGGGGGACTGAGCAGTTCTTC; CDR3aa: CASSFGGTEQFF
j_gene: TRBJ1-2; abundance: .; d_gene: .; v_gene: TRBV7-2; len: 18; CDR3nt: TGTGCCAGCAGCTTAGATTTGGGCGACAGAACTTTCTCCTATGGCTACACCTTC; CDR3aa: CASSLDLGDRTFSYGYTF
j_gene: TRBJ1-5; abundance: .; d_gene: .; v_gene: TRBV30; len: 14; CDR3nt: TGTGCCTGGAACCCCAGCGGCTTCAATCAGCCCCAGCATTTT; CDR3aa: CAWNPSGFNQPQHF
j_gene: TRBJ2-2; abundance: .; d_gene: TRBD2; v_gene: TRBV2; len: 13; CDR3nt: TGTGCCAGCAGTGAGCTAGCGGCCGGGGAGCTGTTTTTT; CDR3aa: CASSELAAGELFF
j_gene: TRBJ2-7; abundance: .; d_gene: TRBD1; v_gene: TRBV5-6; len: 19; CDR3nt: TGTGCCAGCAGCTCCTATTCGATCCCACCGGGACAGGGCTTATACGAGCAGTACTTC; CDR3aa: CASSSYSIPPGQGLYEQYF
j_gene: TRBJ2-1; abundance: .; d_gene: .; v_gene: TRBV6-4; len: 14; CDR3nt: TGTGCCAGCAGTGACTTCGGGAGCCACAATGAGCAGTTCTTC; CDR3aa: CASSDFGSHNEQFF
j_gene: TRBJ2-5; abundance: .; d_gene: .; v_gene: TRBV20-1; len: 11; CDR3nt: TGCAGTGCTAGAGGAGAAGAGACCCAGTACTTC; CDR3aa: CSARGEETQYF
j_gene: TRBJ2-5; abundance: .; d_gene: TRBD1; v_gene: TRBV30; len: 15; CDR3nt: TGTGCCTGGAGTGAGGGGACAGGGGATACGGAGACCCAGTACTTC; CDR3aa: CAWSEGTGDTETQYF
j_gene: TRBJ2-3; abundance: .; d_gene: .; v_gene: TRBV5-4; len: 13; CDR3nt: TGTGCCAGCAGTTTCTTCGGGGCAGATACGCAGTATTTT; CDR3aa: CASSFFGADTQYF
j_gene: TRBJ1-1; abundance: .; d_gene: .; v_gene: TRBV10-3; len: 15; CDR3nt: TGTGCCATCAGTGAGAGGCGGATGCCGAACACTGAAGCTTTCTTT; CDR3aa: CAISERRMPNTEAFF
j_gene: TRBJ1-2; abundance: .; d_gene: TRBD1; v_gene: TRBV6-5; len: 13; CDR3nt: TGTGCCAGCAGCCCAAAACAGGGGGGTGGCTACACCTTC; CDR3aa: CASSPKQGGGYTF
j_gene: TRBJ2-7; abundance: .; d_gene: TRBD2; v_gene: TRBV15; len: 17; CDR3nt: TGTGCCACCAGCAACTTTCCGACTAGCGGAAGCTCCTACGAGCAGTACTTC; CDR3aa: CATSNFPTSGSSYEQYF
j_gene: TRBJ2-6; abundance: .; d_gene: .; v_gene: TRBV5-1; len: 15; CDR3nt: TGCGCCAGCAGCTTGCCGGGGGTCCGGGCCAACGTCCTGACTTTC; CDR3aa: CASSLPGVRANVLTF
j_gene: TRBJ2-3; abundance: .; d_gene: TRBD2; v_gene: TRBV10-3; len: 20; CDR3nt: TGTGCCATCAGTGAGTCGGCTAGCGGGAGTTTCACCACTAGCACAGATACGCAGTATTTT; CDR3aa: CAISESASGSFTTSTDTQYF
j_gene: TRBJ2-1; abundance: .; d_gene: TRBD2; v_gene: TRBV11-2; len: 16; CDR3nt: TGTGCCAGCAGCGACAGACTAGCGGGGGTCTACAATGAGCAGTTCTTC; CDR3aa: CASSDRLAGVYNEQFF
j_gene: TRBJ1-1; abundance: .; d_gene: .; v_gene: TRBV19; len: 15; CDR3nt: TGTGCCAGTAGTATTGGGAGTGGCCCCGGGACATCAGCTTTCTTT; CDR3aa: CASSIGSGPGTSAFF
j_gene: TRBJ2-3; abundance: .; d_gene: TRBD2; v_gene: TRBV5-4; len: 17; CDR3nt: TGTGCCAGCAGCTGGAGCCCTAGCGGGGGGGGGAGAGATACGCAGTATTTT; CDR3aa: CASSWSPSGGGRDTQYF
j_gene: TRBJ2-3; abundance: few; d_gene: TRBD2; v_gene: TRBV29-1; len: 14; CDR3nt: TGCAGCGTTGAAGATCGGCGGGGGTCAGATACGCAGTATTTT; CDR3aa: CSVEDRRGSDTQYF
j_gene: TRBJ2-3; abundance: .; d_gene: TRBD1; v_gene: TRBV19; len: 15; CDR3nt: TGTGCCAGTGGGGACAGGGTGATGAGAACAGATACGCAGTATTTT; CDR3aa: CASGDRVMRTDTQYF